This T cell receptor (beta chain) was retrieved from a study of shared clonotypes between healthy human individuals. Whole-study context: Ranging from 18 to 49 in age, donors were two women and three men.

Sequencing was performed with immunoSEQ multiplex PCR; in TCRdb, only in-frame clones are kept and a portion is missing. The table lists more than 500,000 clones, more than 95% of them singletons, with approximately 0.06% in the top ten. Germline loops: CDR1 LNHDA, CDR2 SQIVND (reference sequence). The CDR3 is 14 amino acids. V was trimmed by 6 bases and J by 6 bases, leaving 14 bases between them. Source material: naive CD4+ T cells sorted from blood. Subset here: CD45RA+ positively selected. The TCR sequence derives from a woman aged 30 to 39 in good health. J is TRBJ1-4 and V is TRBV19; a possible D gene is TRBD1 (5 bases). The CDR3 DNA reads as TGTGCCAGTAGGTTGATGGGGGAAGATGAAAAACTGTTTTTT. Protein: CASRLMGEDEKLFF.